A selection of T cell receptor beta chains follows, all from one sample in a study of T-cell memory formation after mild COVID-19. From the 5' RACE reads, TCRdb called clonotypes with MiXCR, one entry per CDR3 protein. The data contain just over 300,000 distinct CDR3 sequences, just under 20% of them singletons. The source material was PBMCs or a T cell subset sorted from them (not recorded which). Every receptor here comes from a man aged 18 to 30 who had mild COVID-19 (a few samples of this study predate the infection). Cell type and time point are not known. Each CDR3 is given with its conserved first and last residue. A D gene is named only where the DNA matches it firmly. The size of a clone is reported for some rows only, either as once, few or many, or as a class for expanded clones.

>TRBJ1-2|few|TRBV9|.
CASSSSIAGGYTF
TGTGCCAGCAGCTCAAGCATAGCGGGCGGCTACACCTTC
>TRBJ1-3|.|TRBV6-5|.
CASSTGSSSGNTIYF
TGTGCCAGCAGTACGGGTTCCAGCTCTGGAAACACCATATATTTT
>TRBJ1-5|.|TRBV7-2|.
CASSPGRLDQPQHF
TGTGCCAGCAGCCCGGGACGGCTCGATCAGCCCCAGCATTTT
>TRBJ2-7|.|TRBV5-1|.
CASSHGTPLSSEQYF
TGCGCCAGCAGCCACGGGACACCTCTCAGCAGCGAGCAGTACTTC
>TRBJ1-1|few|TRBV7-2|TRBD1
CASSLNPGQMNTEAFF
TGTGCCAGCAGCCTTAACCCGGGACAGATGAACACTGAAGCTTTCTTT
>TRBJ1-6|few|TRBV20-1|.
CSAGGGGWGSPLHF
TGCAGTGCTGGCGGGGGGGGTTGGGGGTCACCCCTCCACTTT
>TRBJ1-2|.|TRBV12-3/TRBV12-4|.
CASSTRVGYTF
TGTGCCAGCAGTACCAGGGTTGGCTACACCTTC
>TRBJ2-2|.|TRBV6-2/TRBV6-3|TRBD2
CASSSGTRMSGELFF
TGTGCCAGCAGTTCCGGGACTAGAATGTCCGGGGAGCTGTTTTTT
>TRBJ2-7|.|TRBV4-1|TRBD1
CASSQLTGGSPYEQYF
TGCGCCAGCAGCCAATTAACAGGGGGCAGCCCCTACGAGCAGTACTTC
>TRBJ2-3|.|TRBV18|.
CASSQGVGLGTDTQYF
TGTGCCAGCTCCCAGGGAGTAGGACTGGGCACAGATACGCAGTATTTT
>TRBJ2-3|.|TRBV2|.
CAGGGDTRGDTQYF
TGTGCCGGAGGGGGCGACACTCGAGGAGATACGCAGTATTTT
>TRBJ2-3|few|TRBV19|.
CASSIGDTQYF
TGTGCCAGTAGTATTGGGGACACGCAGTATTTT
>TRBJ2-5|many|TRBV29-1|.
CSVEDTEETQYF
TGCAGCGTTGAAGACACGGAAGAGACCCAGTACTTC
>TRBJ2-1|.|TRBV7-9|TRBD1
CASRYSGTGQNEQFF
TGTGCCAGCAGGTATTCCGGGACAGGGCAGAATGAGCAGTTCTTC
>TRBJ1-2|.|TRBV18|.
CASSPRGVGGYTF
TGTGCCAGCTCACCAAGAGGGGTTGGAGGCTACACCTTC
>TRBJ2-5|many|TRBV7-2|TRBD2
CASSALLAGAGETQYF
TGTGCCAGCAGCGCCCTACTAGCGGGGGCGGGAGAGACCCAGTACTTC
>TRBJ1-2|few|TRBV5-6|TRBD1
CASSSTGTGGAGGYTF
TGTGCCAGCAGCTCCACCGGGACAGGGGGCGCCGGTGGCTACACCTTC
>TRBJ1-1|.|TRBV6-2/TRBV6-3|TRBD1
CASSNRGLNTEAFF
TGTGCCAGCAGTAACAGGGGCTTGAACACTGAAGCTTTCTTT
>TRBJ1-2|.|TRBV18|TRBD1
CASSAGQGEAYGYTF
TGTGCCAGCTCAGCTGGACAGGGGGAGGCCTATGGCTACACCTTC
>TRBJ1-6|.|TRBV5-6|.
CASKGRYNSPLHF
TGTGCCAGCAAAGGACGGTATAATTCACCCCTCCACTTT
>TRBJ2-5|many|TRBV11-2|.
CASSLGRQIGTQYF
TGTGCCAGCAGCTTAGGAAGGCAGATCGGGACCCAGTACTTC
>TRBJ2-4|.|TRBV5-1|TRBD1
CASSLTSTGRNIQYF
TGCGCCAGCAGCTTGACATCGACAGGGCGAAACATTCAGTACTTC
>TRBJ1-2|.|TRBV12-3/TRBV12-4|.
CASSLWDVEGYTF
TGTGCCAGCAGTTTGTGGGACGTCGAGGGCTACACCTTC
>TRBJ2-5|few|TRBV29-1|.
CSVGQSKETQYF
TGCAGCGTCGGACAGTCTAAAGAGACCCAGTACTTC
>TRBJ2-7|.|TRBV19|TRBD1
CASSKLPGGGEQYF
TGTGCCAGTAGTAAACTACCAGGGGGCGGCGAGCAGTACTTC
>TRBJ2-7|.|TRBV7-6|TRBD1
CASSSGDRGGNEQYF
TGTGCCAGCAGCTCGGGGGACAGGGGAGGTAACGAGCAGTACTTC
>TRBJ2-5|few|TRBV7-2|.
CASNPWSGRQETQYF
TGTGCCAGCAACCCCTGGAGTGGGAGGCAAGAGACCCAGTACTTC
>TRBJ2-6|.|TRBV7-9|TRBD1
CASSPWDRGPAGANVLTF
TGTGCCAGCAGCCCCTGGGACAGGGGTCCCGCTGGGGCCAACGTCCTGACTTTC
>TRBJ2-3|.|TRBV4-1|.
CASRQLPPLRTDTQYF
TGCGCCAGCAGGCAACTGCCCCCTTTAAGGACAGATACGCAGTATTTT
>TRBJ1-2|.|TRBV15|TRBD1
CATSRAGTGYFGYTF
TGTGCCACCAGCAGGGCCGGGACAGGGTACTTTGGCTACACCTTC
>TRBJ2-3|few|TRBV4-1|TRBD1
CASSPQAQQGVLIDTQYF
TGCGCCAGCAGCCCGCAAGCCCAGCAGGGGGTTTTAATAGATACGCAGTATTTT
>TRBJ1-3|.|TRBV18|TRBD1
CASSANRGPGNTIYF
TGTGCCAGCTCAGCCAACAGGGGGCCTGGAAACACCATATATTTT
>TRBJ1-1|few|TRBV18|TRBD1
CASSPTGTGNTEAFF
TGTGCCAGCTCACCAACCGGGACAGGGAACACTGAAGCTTTCTTT
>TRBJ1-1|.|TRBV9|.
CASSVGQGIIGTEAFF
TGTGCCAGCAGCGTAGGGCAGGGTATAATAGGCACTGAAGCTTTCTTT
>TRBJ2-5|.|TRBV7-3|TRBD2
CASSLFGRSQETQYF
TGTGCCAGCAGCTTATTCGGGAGGAGCCAAGAGACCCAGTACTTC
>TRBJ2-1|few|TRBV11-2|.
CASSPVSWLMFF
TGTGCCAGCAGCCCCGTTAGTTGGTTAATGTTCTTC
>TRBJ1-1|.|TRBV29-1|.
CSVEGDGGADTEAFF
TGCAGCGTTGAGGGAGACGGGGGCGCGGACACTGAAGCTTTCTTT
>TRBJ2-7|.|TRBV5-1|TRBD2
CASSPSGGPGSYEQYF
TGCGCCAGCAGCCCTAGCGGGGGCCCCGGGTCCTACGAGCAGTACTTC
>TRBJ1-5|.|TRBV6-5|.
CASSPVGLLEGPQHF
TGTGCCAGCAGTCCGGTGGGACTGCTTGAAGGGCCCCAGCATTTT
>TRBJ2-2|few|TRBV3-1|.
CASSQPTGSANTGELFF
TGTGCCAGCAGCCAACCGACAGGATCGGCGAACACCGGGGAGCTGTTTTTT